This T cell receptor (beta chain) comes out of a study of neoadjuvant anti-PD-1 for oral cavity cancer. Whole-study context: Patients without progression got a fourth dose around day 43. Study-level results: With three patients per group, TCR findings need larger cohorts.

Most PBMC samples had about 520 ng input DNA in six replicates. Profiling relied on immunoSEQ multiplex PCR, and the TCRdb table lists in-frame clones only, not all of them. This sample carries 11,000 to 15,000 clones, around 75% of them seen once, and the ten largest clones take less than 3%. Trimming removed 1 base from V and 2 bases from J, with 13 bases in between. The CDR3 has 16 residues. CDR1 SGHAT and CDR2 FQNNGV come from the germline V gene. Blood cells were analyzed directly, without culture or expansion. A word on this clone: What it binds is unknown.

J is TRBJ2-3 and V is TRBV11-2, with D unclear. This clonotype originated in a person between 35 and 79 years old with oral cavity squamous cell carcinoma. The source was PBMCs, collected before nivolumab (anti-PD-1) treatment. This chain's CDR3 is CASSLAARLYTDTQYF. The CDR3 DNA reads TGTGCCAGCAGCTTAGCAGCAAGACTTTACACAGATACGCAGTATTTT.